This T cell receptor (beta chain) came from a study of blood T cells in healthy people across ages. General observations from the study: Researchers deemed the diversity estimates from one million T cells underestimates. No one knew whether donors had CMV, which possibly confounded expanded clonotype changes.

With a J-beta primer mix and a sample-barcoded 5' primer, a second PCR ran about 7 to 12 cycles. TCRdb independently ran MiXCR on the 5' RACE reads; one entry per CDR3 protein. The sample has about 800,000 distinct CDR3 sequences, more than 45% seen once. About this clonotype itself: The antigen remains unidentified.

Germline V lookup: CDR1 DFQATT, CDR2 SNEGSKA (reference sequence). CDR3 size: 15 residues. V was pared by 6 bases and J by 7 bases, with 15 bases of the junction left unmatched. Approximately 10 milliliters of peripheral blood were drawn from each donor into EDTA-treated tubes. This chain joins TRBV20-1 and TRBJ2-1; 7 nucleotides match TRBD2. Source material: blood. The origin of this receptor is a man aged 25-40 years in good health. The CDR3 protein is CSARVPGFGGNEQFF. CDR3 sequence (DNA): TGCAGTGCCAGGGTTCCGGGATTCGGGGGGAATGAGCAGTTCTTC.